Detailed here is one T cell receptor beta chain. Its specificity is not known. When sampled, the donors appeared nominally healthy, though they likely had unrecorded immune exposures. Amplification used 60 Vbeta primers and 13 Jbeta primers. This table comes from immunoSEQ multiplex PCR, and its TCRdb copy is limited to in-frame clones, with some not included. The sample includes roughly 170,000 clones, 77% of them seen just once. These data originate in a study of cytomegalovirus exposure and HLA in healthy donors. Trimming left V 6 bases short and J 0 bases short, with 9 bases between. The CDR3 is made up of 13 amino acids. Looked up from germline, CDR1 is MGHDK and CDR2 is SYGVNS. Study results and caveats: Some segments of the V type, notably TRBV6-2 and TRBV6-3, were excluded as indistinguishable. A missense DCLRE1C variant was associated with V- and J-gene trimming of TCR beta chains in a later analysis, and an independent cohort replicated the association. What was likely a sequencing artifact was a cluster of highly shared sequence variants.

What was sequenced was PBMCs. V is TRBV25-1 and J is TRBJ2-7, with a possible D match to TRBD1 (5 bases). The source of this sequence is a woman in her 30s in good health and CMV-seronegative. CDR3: CASRRGTSYEQYF. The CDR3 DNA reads TGTGCCAGCAGAAGGGGTACCTCCTACGAGCAGTACTTC.